This paragraph reports one T cell receptor (beta chain). This specimen comes from a study of graft-versus-host responses after intestinal transplantation. Study at large: All recipients were transplanted with multivisceral, liver-intestinal, or isolated intestinal grafts.

Findings and caveats of the study: Marrow from the recipient contained GvH clones, some of which had appeared first in ileum or blood. Clonal ratios of graft-versus-host to host-versus-graft in allografts were high for patients exhibiting graft-donor T cell macrochimerism.

Repertoires were generated with immunoSEQ multiplex PCR, while TCRdb's copy carries only in-frame clones and drops some. The data contain about 8,600 clones, approximately 30% of them singletons. Labeling with CFSE marked 200,000 or so responder cells, which were plated with 200,000 or so irradiated, violet-dye-labeled stimulator cells. Trimming at V came to 5 bases and at J to 6 bases, leaving 2 bases not matched to a gene. The germline CDR1 and CDR2 sequences are MNHNY and SVGAGI (reference sequence). The CDR3 totals 14 residues. The receptor's source is a human patient who received an intestinal transplant. This material consisted of alloreactive CD4+ T cells from a mixed lymphocyte reaction culture, taken before intestinal transplant. Subset of the sample: CFSE-low proliferating T cells sorted from roughly six-day pre-transplant mixed lymphocyte reaction (GvH or HvG direction). The chain recombines TRBV6-6 with TRBJ2-1; 12 bases match TRBD2. The CDR3 DNA is TGTGCCAGCAGTCTAGCGGGGGGGCTCAATGAGCAGTTCTTC. Encoded protein: CASSLAGGLNEQFF.